This T cell receptor beta chain was sequenced for a study of T cells in Graves' hyperthyroidism and ophthalmopathy (dated by TCRdb to about 2019). About the investigation overall: To identify distinguishing TCR V-J signatures, a discovery cohort of about 100 patients was used, comprising 40 to 45 with Graves' ophthalmopathy and 57 with stable Graves' hyperthyroidism. In more than five Graves' hyperthyroidism patients, the study also compared T-cell repertoires from thyroid tissue with T-cell repertoires from blood. An independent validation cohort of fewer than 20 hyperthyroidism patients and 17 patients who later progressed to ophthalmopathy tested prospective prediction of ophthalmopathy. The roughly 90 discovery patients were divided at random into training and test sets in a 7:3 ratio. The paper reports TCR Vbeta CDR3 sequencing of over 130 peripheral blood samples: under 45 ophthalmopathy, about 75 hyperthyroidism and around 17 progressor patients. Once sampling was done, hyperthyroidism patients were given methimazole at a starting dose of 30 mg daily, whereas ophthalmopathy patients were given high-dose intravenous methylprednisolone. What the study reported, not specific to this receptor: Ophthalmopathy was separated from stable hyperthyroidism by a 13 V-J signature model, with around 88% sensitivity and 81% to 82% specificity obtained in cross-validation and 80%/75% obtained in testing. In validation, the model predicted progression to ophthalmopathy with around 71% sensitivity and roughly 75% specificity, a median of roughly seven months before onset. No statistical method was used to set the sample size in advance, and investigators knew the group allocation. Most expanded thyroid clonotypes (frequency above 0.001) were also found in blood, which suggests that blood repertoires may mirror thyroid immune responses.

As for this clonotype: Its antigen remains unidentified. One base away there is no much larger clone; base qualities are not given.

The TCR beta CDR3 regions were amplified from RNA transcripts. A first-round RT-PCR of the TCR CDR3 used the HTBI primer set with the Qiagen OneStep RT-PCR kit. A second multiplex PCR round built the libraries, followed by size selection and purification. Paired-end sequencing of the libraries was performed with 100 bp reads on an Illumina HiSeq2000. Under the source paper's analysis protocol: SOAPnuke was used to process the raw data, with reads discarded if the reads contained adapters or uncalled bases, had a mean Phred below 15, or lacked an exact constant-primer or identifier match. High-quality paired reads were merged using COPE v1.2.5, and each unique nucleotide sequence was defined as a clonotype. Clonotypes were aligned to IMGT TRBV, TRBD and TRBJ reference segments using MiTCR v1.1. Analysis was restricted to V-J combinations with a frequency above 0.0001, which covered 99% to 99.2% of repertoires. A TCS score was defined as the ratio between F50 (clonal expansion) and ExV (chaos), using BLOSUM62-based TCRdist between CDR3 peptides within each V-J. Welch's t-statistics and random forest reduced some 510 V-J features to under 15, which were used in a naive Bayes classifier (R e1071). The similarity between thyroid and blood repertoires was quantified using the Morisita-Horn index. TCRdb trimmed public reads at Q25 via fastp, called clones via MiXCR and kept in-frame beta chains. One record per CDR3 amino acid sequence lists the most common genes and DNA. These V and J calls rely on TCRdb rather than the paper's analysis. Counted in this sample were approximately 700,000 distinct CDR3 sequences; over 40% of them appeared once. The ten largest clonotypes hold roughly 7.2% of the sample.

The trim is 1 base for V and 7 bases for J, with a gap of 11 bases between the germline ends. The germline V gene (reference sequence) sets CDR1 to MNHEY and CDR2 to SMNVEV. Counted from cysteine to phenylalanine, this CDR3 has 14 amino acids. Of the read, only the CDR3 DNA is kept; its 42 bases are in frame from base 1. Exclusion was applied to patients with uncontrolled infections, other autoimmune diseases, pregnancy or lactation. Clinical symptoms, serum thyroxine and TRAb, thyroid ultrasound, and orbital computed tomography formed the basis for the diagnoses. Total RNA was extracted with Trizol reagent, and quality was checked on an Agilent 2100 Bioanalyzer.

The sample taken for sequencing was peripheral blood or thyroid tissue (not recorded which). The receptor was isolated from an adult man with Graves' disease, either hyperthyroidism or ophthalmopathy (not recorded which). Rearrangement joined TRBV27 to TRBJ1-5; the D gene is possibly TRBD1, with 5 bases matching. This receptor has the CDR3 CASSLWGIGQPQHF. The DNA sequence reads TGTGCCAGCAGTTTATGGGGGATTGGGCAGCCCCAGCATTTT.